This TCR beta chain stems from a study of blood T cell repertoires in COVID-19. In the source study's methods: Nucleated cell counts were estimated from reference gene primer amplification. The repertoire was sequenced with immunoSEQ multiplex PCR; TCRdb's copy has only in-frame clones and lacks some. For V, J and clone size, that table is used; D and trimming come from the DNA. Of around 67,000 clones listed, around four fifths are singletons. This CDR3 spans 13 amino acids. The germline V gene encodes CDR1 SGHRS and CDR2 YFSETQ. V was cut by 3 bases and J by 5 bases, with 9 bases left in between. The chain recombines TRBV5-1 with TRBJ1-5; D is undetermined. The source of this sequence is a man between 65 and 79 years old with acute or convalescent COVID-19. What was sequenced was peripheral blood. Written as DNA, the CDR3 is TGCGCCAGCAGCTCCCAACTTGATCAGCCCCAGCATTTT. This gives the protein CASSSQLDQPQHF.